This TCR beta chain was identified during a study of shared clonotypes between healthy human individuals. The CDR3 sequence is 15 residues long. Per the germline V gene, CDR1 is MDHEN and CDR2 is SYDVKM. V lost 10 bases and J lost 5, with 24 bases in between. Repertoires were generated with immunoSEQ multiplex PCR, while TCRdb's copy carries only in-frame clones and drops some. The sample includes nearly 2 million clones, about 95% of them seen just once. CD45RO-negative, CCR7-positively selected cells formed the naive CD8 fraction, excluding terminally differentiated effector memory CD45RA+ cells. V and J are TRBV28 and TRBJ2-7; D is possibly TRBD1 (6 bases). This sequence was found in a man aged 18-30 years in good health. Sequenced sample: naive CD8+ T cells sorted from blood. CDR3 DNA sequence: TGTGCCACCTCGCCTCAGACAGGTATAACCCACGAGCAGTACTTC. Its translation: CATSPQTGITHEQYF. The entire variable domain, with the rest obtained from reference TRBV28 and TRBJ2-7, is as follows: DVKVTQSSRYLVKRTGEKVFLECVQDMDHENMFWYRQDPGLGLRLIYFSYDVKMKEKGDIPEGYSVSREKKERFSLILESASTNQTSMYLCATSPQTGITHEQYFGPGTRLTVT.